This TCR beta chain was observed in a study of T cell responses to AZD1222 COVID-19 vaccine. Findings of the study overall: Scientists sampled the repertoires only once the peak T cell response had passed. The donor group comprised mostly white British people and more females; the analysis possibly underestimated clonal diversity. The number of AZD1222 recipients seropositive at baseline was only five or six.

Comments on this clone: Its antigen is currently unknown.

The CDR3 spans 17 residues. Trimming took off 3 bases at V and 0 bases at J, with 15 bases between the two ends. Germline V gives CDR1 KGHSH, CDR2 LQKENI. Assay used: immunoSEQ multiplex PCR; TCRdb lists only in-frame clones, some missing. The repertoire holds more than 95,000 clones, approximately 89% seen once, with roughly a tenth in the top ten. The V gene is TRBV18, the J gene TRBJ2-1; the D gene is possibly TRBD1 (6 bases). This clonotype was obtained from an adult in good health. The sample was peripheral blood, taken on day 0 of AZD1222 vaccination. CDR3 residues: CASSPLPTGASYNEQFF. The CDR3 DNA reads as TGTGCCAGCTCACCCCTCCCGACAGGCGCCTCCTACAATGAGCAGTTCTTC.